The clone carrying this TCR beta chain was observed many times. The germline V gene encodes CDR1 MGHDK and CDR2 SYGVNS. The CDR3 is 14 residues long. V shed 5 bases, J shed 1 base, and the junction held 4 bases outside the gene matches. MiXCR, run by TCRdb on the PCR reads, gives a single entry per CDR3 protein. The sample shows around 23,000 distinct CDR3 sequences, around two fifths of them seen only once. This entry belongs to a study of tumor-infiltrating lymphocytes in oesophageal squamous cell carcinoma. The sample consisted of esophageal tumor tissue. The sequence derives from a male donor with esophageal squamous cell carcinoma. V is TRBV25-1 and J is TRBJ2-5, with 7 bases identical to TRBD1. The DNA of the CDR3 is TGTGCCAGCAGTATACAGGGGTTCCAAGAGACCCAGTACTTC. Protein: CASSIQGFQETQYF.